This is a list of T cell receptor beta chains from one sample in a study of T cells in Graves' hyperthyroidism and ophthalmopathy. TCRdb passed the multiplex PCR reads through MiXCR, listing each CDR3 protein once. Counted here are 300,000 or so distinct CDR3 sequences, 18% occurring once; the ten biggest clones make up 45% to 50%. The source material was blood. These receptors were taken from a woman aged 45-59 years with Graves' hyperthyroidism. Both conserved end residues are part of each CDR3. Fields, in order: V gene, clone size, D gene, J gene, CDR3 protein, CDR3 DNA. A D gene is named only where the DNA matches it firmly. Clone size is shown for a subset of rows, as once, few, many or a class of expanded clone.

>TRBV12-3/TRBV12-4|many|.|TRBJ2-3
CASSLWGRAISTDTQYF
TGTGCCAGCAGTTTATGGGGCAGGGCGATCTCCACAGATACGCAGTATTTT
>TRBV2|many|.|TRBJ2-1
CASSVGSNEQFF
TGTGCCAGCAGTGTAGGGAGCAATGAGCAGTTCTTC
>TRBV20-1|many|.|TRBJ1-6
CSASDNNSPLHF
TGCAGTGCTAGCGATAATAATTCACCCCTCCACTTT
>TRBV2|many|.|TRBJ1-1
CASSSGVNTEAFF
TGTGCCAGCAGCTCAGGGGTGAACACTGAAGCTTTCTTT
>TRBV10-3|many|.|TRBJ2-2
CAISESRTANTGELFF
TGTGCCATCAGTGAGTCAAGGACGGCGAACACCGGGGAGCTGTTTTTT
>TRBV2|.|.|TRBJ2-2
CASRKPGVGELFF
TGTGCCAGCCGTAAACCAGGGGTAGGGGAGCTGTTTTTT
>TRBV14|.|.|TRBJ2-1
CASRRAGDEQFF
TGTGCCAGCAGGAGGGCCGGGGATGAGCAGTTCTTC
>TRBV2|many|.|TRBJ2-1
CASKVYNEQFF
TGTGCCAGCAAAGTATACAATGAGCAGTTCTTC
>TRBV19|once|TRBD2|TRBJ2-3
CASRPLAGGSTDTQYF
TGTGCCAGTAGACCGCTAGCGGGAGGAAGCACAGATACGCAGTATTTT
>TRBV20-1|many|TRBD2|TRBJ2-3
CSARTSGGSTDTQYF
TGCAGTGCTAGGACTAGCGGGGGTAGCACAGATACGCAGTATTTT
>TRBV20-1|.|.|TRBJ1-5
CSTGSSNQPQHF
TGCAGTACGGGGTCTAGCAATCAGCCCCAGCATTTT
>TRBV13|many|.|TRBJ1-1
CASSLAAGAFF
TGTGCCAGCAGCTTGGCTGCCGGAGCTTTCTTT
>TRBV7-9|.|.|TRBJ1-4
CASSSGPINEKLFF
TGTGCCAGCAGCTCCGGACCGATTAATGAAAAACTGTTTTTT
>TRBV11-2|once|.|TRBJ2-7
CASSLAQGRPPNEQYF
TGTGCCAGCAGCTTAGCGCAGGGACGGCCCCCAAACGAGCAGTACTTC
>TRBV30|.|.|TRBJ2-2
CAWSVLGDIRDPTGELFF
TGTGCCTGGAGTGTACTGGGGGACATTCGGGACCCCACCGGGGAGCTGTTTTTT
>TRBV18|few|.|TRBJ1-1
CASSPPIRGGNTEAFF
TGTGCCAGCTCACCACCGATCAGGGGAGGTAACACTGAAGCTTTCTTT
>TRBV12-3/TRBV12-4|.|.|TRBJ1-1
CASSLTQGNTEAFF
TGTGCCAGCAGCTTAACTCAGGGGAACACTGAAGCTTTCTTT
>TRBV13|few|.|TRBJ1-1
CASSPLRSSGPNTEAFF
TGTGCCAGCAGCCCCCTCAGGTCGTCCGGGCCGAACACTGAAGCTTTCTTT
>TRBV9|.|TRBD2|TRBJ2-3
CASSPTGGFTDTQYF
TGTGCCAGCAGCCCAACGGGGGGGTTCACAGATACGCAGTATTTT
>TRBV28|many|.|TRBJ1-2
CASSFSENGYTF
TGTGCCAGCAGTTTCTCGGAGAATGGCTACACCTTC
>TRBV6-1|many|TRBD1|TRBJ2-1
CASSDMPGQGNEQFF
TGTGCCAGCAGTGACATGCCGGGACAGGGAAATGAGCAGTTCTTC
>TRBV11-2|many|TRBD2|TRBJ2-7
CASSLGTSGRIEQYF
TGTGCCAGCAGCTTAGGGACTAGCGGGAGGATCGAGCAGTACTTC
>TRBV20-1|few|TRBD1|TRBJ1-5
CSASRGPGGAQHF
TGCAGTGCTAGTAGGGGGCCGGGAGGGGCCCAGCATTTT
>TRBV18|many|.|TRBJ1-5
CASSPQQGTQPQHF
TGTGCCAGCTCACCTCAACAGGGCACTCAGCCCCAGCATTTT